This TCR beta chain was profiled in a study of blood T cell repertoires in COVID-19. Generated by immunoSEQ multiplex PCR, the TCRdb table keeps only in-frame clones and is missing some. The table shows over 200,000 clones, with over 80% occurring only once. CDR1 and CDR2 (germline): SGHTA, FQGNSA. The length of the CDR3 is 14 residues. Trimming stripped 6 bases from V and 7 bases from J, with 13 bases between. This TCR was recovered from a man aged 25 to 40 with COVID-19, enrolled during active disease. The rearrangement links TRBV7-2 to TRBJ1-6; D gene uncertain. Sequenced input: peripheral blood. CDR3 region: CASSLGRENSPLHF. CDR3 nucleotides: TGTGCCAGCAGTCTAGGGCGGGAAAATTCACCCCTCCACTTT.